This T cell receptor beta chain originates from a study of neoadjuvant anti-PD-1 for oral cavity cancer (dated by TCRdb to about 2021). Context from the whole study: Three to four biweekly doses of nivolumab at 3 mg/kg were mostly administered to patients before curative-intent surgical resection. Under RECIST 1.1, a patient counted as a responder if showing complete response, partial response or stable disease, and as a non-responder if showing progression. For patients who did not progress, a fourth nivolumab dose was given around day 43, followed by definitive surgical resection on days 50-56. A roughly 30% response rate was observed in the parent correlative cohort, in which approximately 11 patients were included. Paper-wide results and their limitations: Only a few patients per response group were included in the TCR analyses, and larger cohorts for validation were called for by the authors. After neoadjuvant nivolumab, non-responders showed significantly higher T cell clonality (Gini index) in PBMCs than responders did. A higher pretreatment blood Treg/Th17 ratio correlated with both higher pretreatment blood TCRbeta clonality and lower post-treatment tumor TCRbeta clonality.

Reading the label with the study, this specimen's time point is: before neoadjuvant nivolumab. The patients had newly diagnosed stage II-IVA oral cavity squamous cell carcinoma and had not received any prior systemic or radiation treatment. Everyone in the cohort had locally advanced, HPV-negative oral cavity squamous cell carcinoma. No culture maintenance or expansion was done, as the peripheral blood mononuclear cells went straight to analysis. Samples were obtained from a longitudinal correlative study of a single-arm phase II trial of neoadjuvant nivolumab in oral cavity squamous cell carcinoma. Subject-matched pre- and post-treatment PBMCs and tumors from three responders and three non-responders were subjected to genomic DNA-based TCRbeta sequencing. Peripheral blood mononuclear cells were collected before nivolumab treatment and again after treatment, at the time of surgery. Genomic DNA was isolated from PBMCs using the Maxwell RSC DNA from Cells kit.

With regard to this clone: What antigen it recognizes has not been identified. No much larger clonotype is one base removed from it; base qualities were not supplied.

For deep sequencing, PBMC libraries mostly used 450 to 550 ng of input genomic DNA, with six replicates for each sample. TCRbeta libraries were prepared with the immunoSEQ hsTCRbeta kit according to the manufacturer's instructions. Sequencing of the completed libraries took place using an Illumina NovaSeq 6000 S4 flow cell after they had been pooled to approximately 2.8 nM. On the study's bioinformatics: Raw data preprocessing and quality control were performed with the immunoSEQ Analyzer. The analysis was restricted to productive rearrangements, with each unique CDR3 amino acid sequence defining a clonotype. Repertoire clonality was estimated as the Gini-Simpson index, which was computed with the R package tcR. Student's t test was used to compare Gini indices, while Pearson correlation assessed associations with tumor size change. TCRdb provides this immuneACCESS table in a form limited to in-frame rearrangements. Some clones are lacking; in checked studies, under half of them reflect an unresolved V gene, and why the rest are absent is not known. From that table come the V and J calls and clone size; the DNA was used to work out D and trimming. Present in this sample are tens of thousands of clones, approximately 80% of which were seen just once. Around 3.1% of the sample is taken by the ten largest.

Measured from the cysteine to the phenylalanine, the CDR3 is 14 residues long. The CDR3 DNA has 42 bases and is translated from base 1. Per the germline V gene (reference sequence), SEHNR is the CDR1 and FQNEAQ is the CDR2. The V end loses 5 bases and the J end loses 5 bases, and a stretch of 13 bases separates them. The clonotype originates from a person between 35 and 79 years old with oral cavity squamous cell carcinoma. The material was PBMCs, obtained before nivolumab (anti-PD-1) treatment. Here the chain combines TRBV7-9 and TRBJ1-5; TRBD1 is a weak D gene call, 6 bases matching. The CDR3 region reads CASSPRGAYQPQHF. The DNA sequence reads TGTGCCAGCAGCCCAAGGGGGGCCTATCAGCCCCAGCATTTT.